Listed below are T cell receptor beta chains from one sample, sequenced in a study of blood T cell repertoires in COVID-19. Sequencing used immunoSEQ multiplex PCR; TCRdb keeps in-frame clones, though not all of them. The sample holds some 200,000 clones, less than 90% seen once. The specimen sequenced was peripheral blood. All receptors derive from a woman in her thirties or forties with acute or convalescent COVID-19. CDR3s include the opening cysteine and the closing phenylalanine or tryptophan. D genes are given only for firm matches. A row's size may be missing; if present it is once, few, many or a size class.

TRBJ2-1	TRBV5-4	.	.	CASSPDRVYNEQFF	TGTGCCAGCAGCCCGGACAGAGTATACAATGAGCAGTTCTTC
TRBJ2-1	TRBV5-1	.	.	CASSFMDGELGNEQFF	TGCGCCAGCAGCTTTATGGACGGCGAACTAGGGAATGAGCAGTTCTTC
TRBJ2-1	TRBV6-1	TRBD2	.	CASSELAGSYNEQFF	TGTGCCAGCAGTGAACTAGCGGGTTCCTACAATGAGCAGTTCTTC
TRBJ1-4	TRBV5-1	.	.	CASSLGGEKLFF	TGCGCCAGCAGCTTGGGAGGTGAAAAACTGTTTTTT
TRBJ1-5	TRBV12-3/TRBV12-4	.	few	CASSGGSNQPQHF	TGTGCCAGCAGTGGAGGGAGCAATCAGCCCCAGCATTTT
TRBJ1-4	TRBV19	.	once	CASSIGISGKLFF	TGTGCCAGTAGTATCGGGATTTCTGGAAAACTGTTTTTT
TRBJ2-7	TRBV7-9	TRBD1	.	CASWNGQGDEQYF	TGTGCCAGCTGGAACGGACAGGGCGACGAGCAGTACTTC
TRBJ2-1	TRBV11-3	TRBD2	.	CASSVTSSNEQFF	TGTGCCAGCAGCGTGACTAGCAGTAATGAGCAGTTCTTC
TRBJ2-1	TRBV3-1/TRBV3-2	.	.	CASSQTDNEQFF	TGTGCCAGCAGCCAAACTGACAATGAGCAGTTCTTC
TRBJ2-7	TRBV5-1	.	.	CASSLGSSYEQYF	TGCGCCAGCAGCTTGGGTAGCTCCTACGAGCAGTACTTC
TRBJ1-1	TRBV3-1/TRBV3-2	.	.	CASSQLGSPGSEAFF	TGTGCCAGCAGCCAATTGGGGAGCCCGGGCTCTGAAGCTTTCTTT
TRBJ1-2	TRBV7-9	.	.	CASSLARGETVPLNYGYTF	TGTGCCAGCAGCTTAGCGCGGGGGGAAACCGTACCCCTTAACTATGGCTACACCTTC
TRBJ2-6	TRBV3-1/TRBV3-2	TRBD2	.	CASSQEVAGGFSGANVLTF	TGTGCCAGCAGCCAAGAGGTGGCGGGAGGTTTCTCTGGGGCCAACGTCCTGACTTTC
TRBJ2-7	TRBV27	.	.	CASRTRDLGSYEQYF	TGTGCCAGCAGGACCAGGGATTTGGGCTCCTACGAGCAGTACTTC
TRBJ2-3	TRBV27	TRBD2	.	CASSFLAGGKDTQYF	TGTGCCAGCAGTTTTCTAGCGGGAGGGAAAGATACGCAGTATTTT
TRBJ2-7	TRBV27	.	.	CASSPQGGDEQYF	TGTGCCAGCAGTCCACAGGGAGGGGACGAGCAGTACTTC
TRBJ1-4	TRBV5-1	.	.	CASSIEGVGGKLFF	TGCGCCAGCAGCATCGAGGGCGTAGGAGGAAAACTGTTTTTT
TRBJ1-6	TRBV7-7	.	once	CASSFMEGQVKKSPLHF	TGTGCTAGCAGCTTCATGGAGGGGCAGGTGAAGAAGTCACCCCTCCACTTT
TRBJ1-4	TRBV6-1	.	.	CASSERDGRGKLFF	TGTGCCAGCAGTGAGAGGGACGGGCGGGGAAAACTGTTTTTT
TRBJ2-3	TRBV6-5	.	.	CASSRQATDTQYF	TGTGCCAGCAGTCGACAGGCCACAGATACGCAGTATTTT
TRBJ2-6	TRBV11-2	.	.	CASSPEQLVLTF	TGTGCCAGCAGCCCCGAACAGCTCGTCCTGACTTTC
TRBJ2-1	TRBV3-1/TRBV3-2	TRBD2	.	CASSQDLLAGGLESRYNEQFF	TGTGCCAGCAGCCAAGATTTACTAGCGGGGGGGTTGGAATCGCGGTACAATGAGCAGTTCTTC
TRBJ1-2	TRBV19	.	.	CASSIDFPYGYTF	TGTGCCAGTAGTATAGACTTTCCGTATGGCTACACCTTC
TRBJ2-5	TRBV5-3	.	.	CARSFGERSYQETQYF	TGTGCCAGAAGCTTCGGTGAACGCTCGTACCAAGAGACCCAGTACTTC
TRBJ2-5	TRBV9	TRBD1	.	CASSPRTGMETQYF	TGTGCCAGCAGCCCCAGGACAGGGATGGAGACCCAGTACTTC
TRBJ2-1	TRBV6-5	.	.	CASSYRPYGYNEQFF	TGTGCCAGCAGTTATCGCCCGTACGGGTATAATGAGCAGTTCTTC
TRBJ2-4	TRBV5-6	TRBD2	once	CASSLVASGDKNIQYF	TGTGCCAGCAGCTTGGTGGCTAGCGGGGACAAAAACATTCAGTACTTC
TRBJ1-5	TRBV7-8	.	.	CASSYAGEQPQHF	TGTGCCAGCAGCTACGCAGGGGAACAGCCCCAGCATTTT
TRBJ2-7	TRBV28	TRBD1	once	CASRPTGGGYEQYF	TGTGCCAGCCGGCCGACAGGGGGCGGCTACGAGCAGTACTTC
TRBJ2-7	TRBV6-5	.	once	CASSYDRAYEQYF	TGTGCCAGCAGTTATGACAGAGCCTACGAGCAGTACTTC
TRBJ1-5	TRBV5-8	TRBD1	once	CASRSTGRTGQPQHF	TGTGCCAGCAGGTCGACAGGGCGGACCGGTCAGCCCCAGCATTTT
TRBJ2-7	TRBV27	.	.	CASSSTGYYDEQYF	TGTGCCAGCAGTTCTACAGGTTACTACGACGAGCAGTACTTC
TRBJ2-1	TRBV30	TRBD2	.	CAWRAGSGGINEQFF	TGTGCCTGGAGGGCGGGAAGCGGGGGTATCAATGAGCAGTTCTTC
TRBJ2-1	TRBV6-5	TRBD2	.	CASGKRELGYNEQFF	TGTGCCAGCGGGAAGCGGGAGCTGGGCTACAATGAGCAGTTCTTC
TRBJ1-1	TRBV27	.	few	CASSEKQGPLTEAFF	TGTGCCAGCAGCGAAAAACAGGGCCCTCTGACTGAAGCTTTCTTT
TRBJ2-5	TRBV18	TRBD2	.	CASSPAGEETQYF	TGTGCCAGCTCACCCGCGGGAGAAGAGACCCAGTACTTC
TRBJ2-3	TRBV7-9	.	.	CASSPGRDTQYF	TGTGCCAGCAGTCCCGGGAGAGATACGCAGTATTTT
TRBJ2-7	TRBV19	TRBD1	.	CASGQGIYEQYF	TGTGCCAGTGGACAGGGGATCTACGAGCAGTACTTC
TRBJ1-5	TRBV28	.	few	CASSLGHSNQPQHF	TGTGCCAGCAGTTTGGGCCATAGCAATCAGCCCCAGCATTTT
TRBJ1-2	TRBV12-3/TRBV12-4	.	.	CASRPGLNYGYTF	TGTGCCAGCCGTCCTGGGCTAAACTATGGCTACACCTTC
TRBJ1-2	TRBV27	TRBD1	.	CASSRTGNYGYTF	TGTGCCAGCAGTCGGACAGGGAACTATGGCTACACCTTC
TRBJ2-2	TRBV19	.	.	CASTRGRDSNTGELFF	TGTGCCAGTACCCGAGGGCGGGACTCGAACACCGGGGAGCTGTTTTTT
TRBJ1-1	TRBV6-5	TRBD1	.	CASTQGLGRGTEAFF	TGTGCCAGCACACAGGGGCTCGGGAGGGGTACTGAAGCTTTCTTT
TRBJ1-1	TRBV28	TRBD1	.	CASSLRDRYSEAFF	TGTGCCAGCAGTTTGAGGGACAGATACTCTGAAGCTTTCTTT
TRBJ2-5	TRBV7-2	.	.	CASSFTLTQETQYF	TGTGCCAGCAGCTTCACGCTAACCCAAGAGACCCAGTACTTC